This TCR beta chain was identified during a study of early T cells in non-severe SARS-CoV-2 infection. V was clipped by 11 bases and J by 6 bases, with 15 bases between them. Per germline, CDR1 ENHRY and CDR2 SYGVKD. This CDR3 comprises 12 residues. TCRdb re-called the 5' RACE reads with MiXCR, one entry per CDR3 protein. The sample includes some 77,000 distinct CDR3 sequences, 8.5% to 10% seen only once; the top ten take approximately 4.9%. The chain is built from TRBV10-3 and TRBJ2-3; D perhaps matches TRBD2 (6 bases). The TCR sequence derives from an adult who was a healthcare worker with PCR-confirmed SARS-CoV-2 infection or an uninfected control (not recorded which). The sequenced material came from whole blood. CDR3 amino acids: CASSPGADTQYF. The DNA for the CDR3 is TGTGCCTCCAGTCCGGGAGCCGATACGCAGTATTTT.